These 4 T cell receptor beta chains share one sample of origin, sequenced in a study of OX40 agonist ivuxolimab in advanced cancers. Assay used: immunoSEQ multiplex PCR; TCRdb lists only in-frame clones, some missing. The sample holds about 150,000 clones, about nine tenths seen once. Source: CD4+ or CD8+ T cells sorted from blood, taken in a trial of the OX40 agonist ivuxolimab. These TCRs come from an adult with an advanced solid tumor such as melanoma, head and neck, liver or kidney cancer.

This clone was detected only a few times. The rearrangement uses TRBV7-2 and TRBJ1-1, with a tentative D call TRBD1 (5 bases). The germline V and J ends were trimmed by 5 bases and 4 bases, with 11 bases remaining between them. This CDR3 has 13 residues. Germline V gene sequence: CDR1 SGHTA, CDR2 FQGNSA. The CDR3 spells CASSNPGGTEAFF. In DNA form, the CDR3 reads TGTGCCAGCAGCAACCCGGGGGGCACTGAAGCTTTCTTT.

The V call is TRBV7-6, the J call TRBJ2-7; a possible D gene is TRBD1 (6 bases). This CDR3 is built from 12 residues. The germline CDR1 and CDR2 sequences are SGHVS and FNYEAQ. Trimming took off 1 base at V and 6 bases at J, with 7 bases between the two ends. The CDR3 is CASSLGGGEQYF. CDR3 nucleotide sequence: TGTGCCAGCAGCTTAGGAGGGGGCGAGCAGTACTTC.

The sample holds one count of this clone. J is TRBJ2-5 and V is TRBV6-6; D ambiguous. Germline CDR1 MNHNY, CDR2 SVGAGI (reference sequence). This CDR3 contains 12 residues. Trimming left V 6 bases short and J 2 bases short, with 7 bases between. DNA of the CDR3: TGTGCCAGCAGCGGCACGCAAGAGACCCAGTACTTC. Encoded protein: CASSGTQETQYF.

This chain links TRBV6-5 with TRBJ1-2; no clear D gene. Trimming pared 6 bases from V and 1 base from J, leaving 3 bases between. This CDR3 has 11 residues. Germline assignment: CDR1 MNHEY and CDR2 SVGAGI. CDR3 coding DNA: TGTGCCAGCAGAAATAACTATGGCTACACCTTC. As protein: CASRNNYGYTF.